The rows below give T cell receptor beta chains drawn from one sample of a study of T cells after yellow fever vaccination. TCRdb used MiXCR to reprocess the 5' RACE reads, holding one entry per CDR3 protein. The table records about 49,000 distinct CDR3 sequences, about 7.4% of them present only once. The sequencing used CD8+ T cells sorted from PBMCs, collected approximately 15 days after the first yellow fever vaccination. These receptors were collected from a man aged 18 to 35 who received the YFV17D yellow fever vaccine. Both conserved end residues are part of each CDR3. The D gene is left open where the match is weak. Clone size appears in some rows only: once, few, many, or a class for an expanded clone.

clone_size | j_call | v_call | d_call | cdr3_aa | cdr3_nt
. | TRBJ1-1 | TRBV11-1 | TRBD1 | CASSLGQIRDPMNTEAFF | TGTGCCAGCAGCCTGGGACAGATCCGCGACCCCATGAACACTGAAGCTTTCTTT
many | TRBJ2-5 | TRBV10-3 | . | CAISEDRDDPVETQYF | TGTGCCATCAGTGAGGACCGGGACGACCCCGTTGAGACCCAGTACTTC
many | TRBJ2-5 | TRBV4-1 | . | CASSQVSRGPQETQYF | TGCGCCAGCAGCCAAGTGTCGCGGGGGCCTCAAGAGACCCAGTACTTC
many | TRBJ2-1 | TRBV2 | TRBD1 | CASSHRGPYNEQFF | TGTGCCAGCAGTCACAGGGGGCCCTACAATGAGCAGTTCTTC
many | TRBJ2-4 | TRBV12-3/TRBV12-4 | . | CASSFGGAKNIQYF | TGTGCCAGCAGTTTCGGGGGAGCCAAAAACATTCAGTACTTC
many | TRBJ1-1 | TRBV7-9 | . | CASSRRPGHKNTEAFF | TGTGCCAGCAGCCGACGGCCGGGACACAAGAACACTGAAGCTTTCTTT
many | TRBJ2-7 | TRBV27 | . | CASSPGPYEQYF | TGTGCCAGCAGTCCCGGGCCCTACGAGCAGTACTTC
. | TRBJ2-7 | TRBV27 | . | CASSLAGASSYEQYF | TGTGCCAGCAGTTTAGCCGGGGCGAGCTCCTACGAGCAGTACTTC
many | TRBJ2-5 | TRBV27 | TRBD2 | CASSLGSGGLETQYF | TGTGCCAGCAGTTTGGGTAGCGGGGGTCTGGAGACCCAGTACTTC
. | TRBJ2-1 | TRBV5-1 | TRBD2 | CASSLVGLAEEQFF | TGCGCCAGCAGCTTGGTGGGACTAGCTGAGGAGCAGTTCTTC
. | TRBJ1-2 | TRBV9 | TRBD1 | CASSGGQGGNYGYTF | TGTGCCAGCAGCGGAGGACAGGGCGGTAACTATGGCTACACCTTC
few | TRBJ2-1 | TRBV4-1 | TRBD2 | CASSPLGAGDVSYNEQFF | TGCGCCAGCAGCCCCTTGGGCGCGGGGGACGTCTCCTACAATGAGCAGTTCTTC
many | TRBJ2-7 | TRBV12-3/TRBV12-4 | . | CASSSGTGFYEQYF | TGTGCCAGCAGTTCAGGGACCGGGTTCTACGAGCAGTACTTC
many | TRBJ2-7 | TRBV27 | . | CASSFGRTYEQYF | TGTGCCAGCAGTTTCGGCAGGACCTACGAGCAGTACTTC
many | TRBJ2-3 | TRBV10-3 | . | CAISESLSTDTQYF | TGTGCCATCAGTGAGTCGTTAAGCACAGATACGCAGTATTTT
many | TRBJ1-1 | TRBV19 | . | CASSPPAYNTEAFF | TGTGCCAGTAGTCCCCCGGCCTACAACACTGAAGCTTTCTTT
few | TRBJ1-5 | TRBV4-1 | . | CASSQEPFSNQPQHF | TGCGCCAGCAGCCAAGAGCCCTTTAGCAATCAGCCCCAGCATTTT
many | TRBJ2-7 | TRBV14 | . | CASSGGMANPYEQYF | TGTGCCAGCAGCGGAGGAATGGCCAATCCTTACGAGCAGTACTTC
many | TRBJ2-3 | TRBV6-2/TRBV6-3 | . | CASSYQGVTDTQYF | TGTGCCAGCAGTTACCAAGGGGTTACAGATACGCAGTATTTT
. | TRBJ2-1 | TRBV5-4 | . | CASSLLQDNEQFF | TGTGCCAGCAGCCTCCTACAAGACAATGAGCAGTTCTTC
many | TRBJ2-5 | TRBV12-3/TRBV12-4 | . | CASSLSVRETQYF | TGTGCCAGCAGTTTAAGCGTCAGAGAGACCCAGTACTTC
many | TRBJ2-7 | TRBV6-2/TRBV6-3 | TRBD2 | CASRSRDYYYEQYF | TGTGCCAGCAGATCCCGGGACTACTACTACGAGCAGTACTTC
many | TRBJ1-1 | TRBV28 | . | CASSKWGDGVNTEAFF | TGTGCCAGCTCGAAGTGGGGCGACGGGGTGAACACTGAAGCTTTCTTT
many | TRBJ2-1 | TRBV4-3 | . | CASSQDEGTAYNEQFF | TGCGCCAGCAGCCAAGATGAAGGGACGGCATACAATGAGCAGTTCTTC
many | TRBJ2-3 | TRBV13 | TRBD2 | CASSFLAGLDTQYF | TGTGCCAGCAGCTTTCTAGCGGGATTAGATACGCAGTATTTT
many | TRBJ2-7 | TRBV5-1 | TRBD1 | CASSLEGASSYEQYF | TGCGCCAGCAGCTTGGAGGGGGCTAGCTCCTACGAGCAGTACTTC
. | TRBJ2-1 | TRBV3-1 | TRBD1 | CATTLAGGSYNEQFF | TGTGCCACCACTCTAGCAGGGGGAAGTTACAATGAGCAGTTCTTC
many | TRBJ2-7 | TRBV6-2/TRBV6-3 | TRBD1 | CASSYPGQGLSSYEQYF | TGTGCCAGCAGTTACCCGGGACAGGGGCTAAGCTCCTACGAGCAGTACTTC
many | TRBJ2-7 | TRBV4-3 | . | CASSQRVRHEQYF | TGCGCCAGCAGCCAACGGGTCCGACACGAGCAGTACTTC
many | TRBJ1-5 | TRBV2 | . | CASTGFGAQPQHF | TGTGCCAGCACCGGATTTGGGGCTCAGCCCCAGCATTTT
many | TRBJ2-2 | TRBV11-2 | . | CASSSPPRFF | TGTGCCAGCAGCTCGCCCCCGAGGTTTTTT
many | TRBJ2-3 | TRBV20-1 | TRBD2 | CSARGLAGDSDTQYF | TGCAGTGCTAGGGGACTAGCGGGGGACTCAGATACGCAGTATTTT
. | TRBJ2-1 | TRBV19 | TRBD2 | CASREASGYNEQFF | TGTGCCAGTAGAGAGGCTAGCGGGTACAATGAGCAGTTCTTC
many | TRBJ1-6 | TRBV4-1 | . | CASSLGPPPDNSPLHF | TGCGCCAGCAGCTTAGGACCGCCTCCTGATAATTCACCCCTCCACTTT
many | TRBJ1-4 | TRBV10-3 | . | CAISDAGGLNEKLFF | TGTGCCATCAGTGACGCTGGGGGTCTTAATGAAAAACTGTTTTTT
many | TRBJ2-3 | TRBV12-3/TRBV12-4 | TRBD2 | CASLPGLASTDTQYF | TGTGCCAGCCTTCCCGGACTAGCTAGCACAGATACGCAGTATTTT
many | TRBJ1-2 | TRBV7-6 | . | CASSLGGAAAYGYTF | TGTGCCAGCAGCTTAGGTGGGGCGGCAGCTTATGGCTACACCTTC
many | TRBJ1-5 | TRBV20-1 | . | CSALIRDRQEPQHF | TGCAGTGCTTTAATAAGGGACCGCCAGGAGCCCCAGCATTTT
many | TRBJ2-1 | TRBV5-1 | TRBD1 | CASSTGTGLYNEQFF | TGCGCCAGCAGTACCGGGACAGGTTTATACAATGAGCAGTTCTTC
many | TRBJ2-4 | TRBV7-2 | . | CASSLVVRGGPGNIQYF | TGTGCCAGCAGCTTAGTCGTCAGGGGGGGCCCCGGAAACATTCAGTACTTC
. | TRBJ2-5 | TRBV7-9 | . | CASSLLLDSGQETQYF | TGTGCCAGCAGCTTACTACTTGACTCCGGACAAGAGACCCAGTACTTC
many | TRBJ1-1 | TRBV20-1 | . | CSAPFPLRTEAFF | TGCAGTGCTCCCTTCCCCCTACGCACTGAAGCTTTCTTT
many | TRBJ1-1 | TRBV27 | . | CASGQTYMNTEAFF | TGTGCCAGTGGACAGACCTACATGAACACTGAAGCTTTCTTT
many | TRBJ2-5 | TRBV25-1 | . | CASSGPQETQYF | TGTGCCAGCAGTGGACCTCAAGAGACCCAGTACTTC
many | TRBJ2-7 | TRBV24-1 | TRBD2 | CATSDSSGYEQYF | TGTGCCACCAGTGACTCTAGCGGATACGAGCAGTACTTC
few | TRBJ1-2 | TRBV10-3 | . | CAISERGLKEGYTF | TGTGCCATCAGTGAGCGGGGACTCAAGGAAGGCTACACCTTC
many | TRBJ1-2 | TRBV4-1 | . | CASSQVTGDYGYTF | TGCGCCAGCAGCCAAGTAACCGGTGACTATGGCTACACCTTC
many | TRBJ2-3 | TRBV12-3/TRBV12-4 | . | CASSPGWGRGDTQYF | TGTGCCAGCAGTCCTGGGTGGGGCCGGGGAGATACGCAGTATTTT
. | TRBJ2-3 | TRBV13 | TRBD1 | CASSRWTGGESDTQYF | TGTGCCAGCAGCCGGTGGACAGGGGGCGAGTCAGATACGCAGTATTTT
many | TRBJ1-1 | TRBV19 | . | CASSTPGDTEAFF | TGTGCCAGTAGTACCCCCGGGGACACTGAAGCTTTCTTT